A single sample is the source of the 29 T cell receptor beta chains below, sequenced in a study of blood T cell repertoires in COVID-19. Clones were read by immunoSEQ multiplex PCR, and TCRdb kept only the in-frame ones, dropping some. The sample records 250,000 or so clones, less than 90% being singletons. The source material was peripheral blood. The receptors stem from a man aged 60 to 75 with acute or convalescent COVID-19.

CDR3 DNA sequence: TGTGCCAGCAGTCGAAGCGGGGGTCGACGGGACGAGCAGTACTTC. Its protein product is CASSRSGGRRDEQYF. This chain connects TRBV6-2 or TRBV6-3 to TRBJ2-7; 8 bases are a match to TRBD2. This CDR3 spans 15 amino acids. With V trimmed by 5 bases and J by 5 bases, 11 bases remained unmatched. From germline, CDR1 is MNHEY and CDR2 SVGEGT.

J is TRBJ2-7 and V is TRBV29-1, with a tentative D call TRBD1 (6 bases). The germline gives CDR1 SQVTM, CDR2 ANQGSEA. There are 13 residues in the CDR3. Deletions cut 4 bases from V and 4 bases from J, with 14 bases between. The CDR3 DNA reads as TGCAGCGTTGTACTCGGGACAACATACGAGCAGTACTTC. It specifies CSVVLGTTYEQYF.

The V call is TRBV28, the J call TRBJ1-2; 11 positions match TRBD1. The germline V gene has CDR1 MDHEN and CDR2 SYDVKM. The J segment lost 10 bases and the V segment lost 3 bases, leaving 4 bases of the junction unmatched. This CDR3 contains 13 residues. CDR3 loop: CASSLRDRGSYTF. The CDR3 DNA reads TGTGCCAGCAGTTTGAGGGACAGGGGGTCCTACACCTTC.

The chain recombines TRBV7-8 with TRBJ1-6, with 8 nucleotides matching TRBD1. CDR1 SGHVS and CDR2 FQNEAQ come from the germline V gene. The CDR3 covers 14 residues. Unmatched junction bases numbered 5, after V lost 2 bases and J lost 11 bases. The CDR3 nucleotides read TGTGCCAGCAGCTTACTGACAGGGGATCCACCCCTCCACTTT. Encoded protein: CASSLLTGDPPLHF.

CDR3 residues: CASSQEGRGARTEAFF. The CDR3 DNA sequence: TGCGCCAGCAGCCAAGAGGGGAGGGGCGCTCGGACTGAAGCTTTCTTT. The chain has TRBV4-1 and TRBJ1-1, with D perhaps matching TRBD1 (5 bases). The CDR3 totals 16 residues. Germline CDR1 reads MGHRA; CDR2 reads YSYEKL. V dropped 0 bases and J dropped 5 bases, with 16 bases sitting between them.

This rearrangement joins TRBV28 to TRBJ2-1; D may be TRBD2 (5 bases). The CDR3 extends over 12 amino acids. Germline V gene sequence: CDR1 MDHEN, CDR2 SYDVKM. V was cut by 2 bases and J by 11 bases, with 10 bases left in between. The CDR3 DNA reads TGTGCCAGCAGTTTACCTTTGACTAAGCAGTTCTTC. It translates to CASSLPLTKQFF.

The chain has TRBV6-4 and TRBJ2-1; 8 bases agree with TRBD1. This CDR3 has 13 residues. Germline-derived CDR1 and CDR2 are MRHNA and SNTAGT. V was pared by 5 bases and J by 6 bases, with 3 bases of the junction left unmatched. CDR3 DNA sequence: TGTGCCAGCAGTACAGACAGGGGCAATGAGCAGTTCTTC. This translates into CASSTDRGNEQFF.

This clone came up a few times. This chain connects TRBV5-1 to TRBJ1-4; D not certain. The CDR3 length is 14 residues. Trimming left V 4 bases short and J 8 bases short, with 15 bases between. CDR1 SGHRS and CDR2 YFSETQ come from the germline V gene. The CDR3 DNA reads TGCGCCAGCAGCCCCCTAGGCCATTTAGAAAAACTGTTTTTT. Translated, it gives CASSPLGHLEKLFF.

This chain connects TRBV7-3 to TRBJ2-3, with TRBD2 matching over 12 bases. Losses at the gene ends were 1 base for V and 3 bases for J; bases not matched to a gene: 8. Germline CDR1 and CDR2: SGHTA and FQGTGA. This CDR3 spans 18 amino acids. CDR3 bases: TGTGCCAGCAGCTTAAGGCCCCGGCTAGCGGGAGGGACAGATACGCAGTATTTT. This codes for CASSLRPRLAGGTDTQYF.

The rearrangement uses TRBV6-1 and TRBJ2-3; no reliable D call. The CDR3 consists of 14 residues. The germline gives CDR1 MNHNS, CDR2 SASEGT. V lost 1 base and J lost 6, with 11 bases in between. CDR3 protein: CASSEVRVWDTQYF. CDR3 bases: TGTGCCAGCAGTGAAGTGCGAGTGTGGGATACGCAGTATTTT.

The CDR3 DNA reads TGTGCCAGCAGAGGACTAGGCAATCAGCCCCAGCATTTT. Translated: CASRGLGNQPQHF. The chain uses TRBV4-2 and TRBJ1-5; no firm D call. This CDR3 region has 13 residues. Germline V gives CDR1 LGHNA, CDR2 YNFKEQ. Trimming left V 6 bases short and J 2 bases short, with 8 bases between.

The J gene is TRBJ2-6, the V gene TRBV19; D is undetermined. CDR1 is LNHDA and CDR2 is SQIVND in the germline V gene (reference sequence). CDR3 size: 14 residues. Trimming cost V 4 bases and J 7 bases, with 11 bases left between them. The CDR3 coding sequence is TGTGCCAGTAGTAATGGTCAGGTAGCCAACGTCCTGACTTTC. Its translation: CASSNGQVANVLTF.

This CDR3 reads CASSPGQGNEQFF. In DNA form, the CDR3 reads TGTGCCAGCAGCCCCGGACAGGGAAACGAGCAGTTCTTC. The V and J genes are TRBV3-1 (or the pseudogene TRBV3-2) and TRBJ2-1; 8 bases agree with TRBD1. The germline gives CDR1 LGHDT, CDR2 YNNKEL (reference sequence). CDR3 length: 13 amino acids. Unmatched junction bases numbered 6, after V lost 4 bases and J lost 10 bases.

The chain recombines TRBV7-9 with TRBJ2-1; a possible D gene is TRBD1 (6 bases). The CDR3 is 16 amino acids. Germline V gene data show CDR1 as SEHNR and CDR2 as FQNEAQ (reference sequence). Trimming took 3 bases from V and 8 from J, leaving 20 bases between them. CDR3 in amino acids: CASSLKGQGKGDEQFF. DNA of the CDR3: TGTGCCAGCAGCTTGAAAGGTCAGGGGAAAGGAGATGAGCAGTTCTTC.

The chain employs TRBV6-4 and TRBJ2-3; D ambiguous. The CDR3 spans 14 residues. V was shortened by 3 bases and J by 0 bases, with 7 bases between the two germline ends. Germline loops: CDR1 MRHNA, CDR2 SNTAGT. CDR3 bases: TGTGCCAGCAGTGAGTCGGTGAGCACAGATACGCAGTATTTT. This translates into CASSESVSTDTQYF.

The chain uses TRBV27 and TRBJ1-2, with TRBD1 identical over 10 bases. V was pared by 5 bases and J by 0 bases, with 9 bases of the junction left unmatched. The germline V gene has CDR1 MNHEY and CDR2 SMNVEV (reference sequence). The CDR3 is 17 amino acids. The CDR3 here is CASSTLTGGPANYGYTF. CDR3 bases: TGTGCCAGCAGTACACTGACAGGGGGCCCTGCTAACTATGGCTACACCTTC.

The chain has TRBV28 and TRBJ1-1, with no clear D. The germline V gene encodes CDR1 MDHEN and CDR2 SYDVKM. V shed 2 bases and J shed 1 base, with 11 bases lying between them. CDR3 length: 15 amino acids. Here the CDR3 reads CASSLRISGNTEAFF. The CDR3 DNA sequence: TGTGCCAGCAGTTTACGGATTTCAGGGAACACTGAAGCTTTCTTT. The complete variable domain, with remaining parts taken from reference TRBV28 and TRBJ1-1, reads DVKVTQSSRYLVKRTGEKVFLECVQDMDHENMFWYRQDPGLGLRLIYFSYDVKMKEKGDIPEGYSVSREKKERFSLILESASTNQTSMYLCASSLRISGNTEAFFGQGTRLTVV.

The rearrangement joins TRBV7-2 to TRBJ2-3; 7 bases are a match to TRBD2. Germline V gene lookup returns CDR1 SGHTA and CDR2 FQGNSA. The V segment lost 1 base and the J segment 6 bases; nucleotides outside the gene matches: 4. The CDR3 runs 14 residues. The CDR3 DNA reads as TGTGCCAGCAGCTTAGGACTAGCAACCGATACGCAGTATTTT. It encodes CASSLGLATDTQYF.

The chain uses TRBV28 and TRBJ2-3, with D perhaps TRBD2 (5 bases). Trimming took off 3 bases at V and 3 bases at J, with 10 bases between the two ends. The CDR3 length is 14 residues. Germline-derived CDR1 and CDR2 are MDHEN and SYDVKM. CDR3 sequence reads: CASSLARRTDTQYF. The CDR3 DNA reads TGTGCCAGCAGTTTGGCGAGGAGGACAGATACGCAGTATTTT.

The J gene is TRBJ1-5, the V gene TRBV28, with 9 positions matching TRBD1. The germline V gene encodes CDR1 MDHEN and CDR2 SYDVKM. V shed 4 bases, J shed 7 bases, and the junction held 8 bases outside the gene matches. The CDR3 is 15 amino acids. The chain's CDR3 is CASSSSNRGRQPQHF. The CDR3 DNA is TGTGCCAGCAGTTCGTCCAACAGGGGGCGACAGCCCCAGCATTTT. Filled out from reference TRBV28 and TRBJ1-5, the complete variable domain reads DVKVTQSSRYLVKRTGEKVFLECVQDMDHENMFWYRQDPGLGLRLIYFSYDVKMKEKGDIPEGYSVSREKKERFSLILESASTNQTSMYLCASSSSNRGRQPQHFGDGTRLSIL.

This sequence joins TRBV28 and TRBJ1-2, with D hard to call. Trimming pared 7 bases from V and 2 bases from J, leaving 11 bases between. The CDR3 covers 13 residues. Germline V gene data show CDR1 as MDHEN and CDR2 as SYDVKM. The CDR3 sequence is CASTLGVNYGYTF. In DNA form, the CDR3 reads TGTGCCAGCACCCTCGGGGTCAACTATGGCTACACCTTC.

The chain employs TRBV6-5 and TRBJ2-7, with TRBD1 matching over 12 bases. The trim removed 7 bases at V and 7 bases at J, leaving 11 bases unmatched. Per germline, CDR1 MNHEY and CDR2 SVGAGI. CDR3 length: 15 amino acids. The CDR3 nucleotides read TGTGCCAGCATTTCTTGGGGACAGGGGGCCGGGGAGCAGTACTTC. It encodes CASISWGQGAGEQYF.

This clone has more than one count but fewer than ten. The chain combines TRBV30 with TRBJ1-2, with D perhaps matching TRBD1 (6 bases). The V end lost 0 bases, the J end lost 5 bases, and 16 bases lay between the germline ends. This CDR3 contains 15 residues. CDR1 and CDR2 from the germline V gene are GTSNPN and SVGIG (reference sequence). CDR3 loop: CAWSVGGAGWYGYTF. The CDR3, as DNA: TGTGCCTGGAGTGTTGGGGGGGCAGGCTGGTATGGCTACACCTTC. Looking up the rest from reference TRBV30 and TRBJ1-2 gives the full variable domain: SQTIHQWPATLVQPVGSPLSLECTVEGTSNPNLYWYRQAAGRGLQLLFYSVGIGQISSEVPQNLSASRPQDRQFILSSKKLLLSDSGFYLCAWSVGGAGWYGYTFGSGTRLTVV.

The chain is built from TRBV5-5 and TRBJ1-4; a weak D match, TRBD1 (5 bases). Looked up from germline, CDR1 is SGHKS and CDR2 is YYEKEE (reference sequence). The CDR3 sequence is 15 residues long. V was pared by 4 bases and J by 7 bases, with 17 bases between. The CDR3 DNA sequence: TGTGCCAGCAGCCTTAGAAATCAGGGATCTGAAAAACTGTTTTTT. Protein product: CASSLRNQGSEKLFF.

The genes are TRBV11-3 and TRBJ2-5, with TRBD2 as a possible D gene (5 bases). Germline values: CDR1 SGHNT, CDR2 YENEEA. The CDR3 covers 15 residues. V lost 5 bases, J lost 4 bases, and 17 bases lay in between. CDR3 bases: TGTGCCAGCAGCCGAGAGGGTACCGAAGGAGAGACCCAGTACTTC. Translation: CASSREGTEGETQYF.

This clone was detected a few times. The chain employs TRBV6-5 and TRBJ1-2, with a possible D match to TRBD1 (5 bases). The CDR3 totals 15 residues. With 0 bases removed from V and 6 bases from J, the gap between germline ends came to 14 bases. Germline assignment: CDR1 MNHEY and CDR2 SVGAGI. CDR3 sequence reads: CASSYSRGYADGYTF. CDR3 nucleotides: TGTGCCAGCAGTTACTCCCGGGGGTATGCGGATGGCTACACCTTC.

The chain joins TRBV7-8 to TRBJ1-2; TRBD1 agrees at 7 bases. Germline lookup yields CDR1 SGHVS and CDR2 FQNEAQ. Trimming cost V 1 base and J 8 bases; bases outside gene matches: 10. This CDR3 is 15 amino acids long. The CDR3: CASSLGRGEGAGYTF. As DNA, the CDR3 is TGTGCCAGCAGCTTAGGCCGCGGCGAGGGGGCCGGCTACACCTTC. The entire variable domain, with the rest obtained from reference TRBV7-8 and TRBJ1-2, is as follows: GAGVSQSPRYKVAKRGQDVALRCDPISGHVSLFWYQQALGQGPEFLTYFQNEAQLDKSGLPSDRFFAERPEGSVSTLKIQRTQQEDSAVYLCASSLGRGEGAGYTFGSGTRLTVV.

This rearrangement joins TRBV10-3 to TRBJ2-5; 11 positions match TRBD2. Looked up from germline, CDR1 is ENHRY and CDR2 is SYGVKD. This CDR3 is built from 17 residues. Trimming removed 5 bases from V and 1 base from J; junction bases left unmatched: 9. The CDR3 bases are TGTGCCATCAGTTTAGCGGGAGGGCCTCGGGGCCAAGAGACCCAGTACTTC. It encodes CAISLAGGPRGQETQYF.

The V call is TRBV30, the J call TRBJ2-1; TRBD2 matches at 11 bases. V lost 7 bases to trimming and J lost 10 bases; unmatched junction nucleotides: 9. The CDR3 totals 13 residues. Germline V lookup: CDR1 GTSNPN, CDR2 SVGIG (reference sequence). Here the CDR3 reads CASVAGGPREQFF. The CDR3 DNA reads as TGTGCCTCCGTAGCGGGAGGGCCGAGGGAGCAGTTCTTC.